This T cell receptor (beta chain) was identified in a study of blood T cells in healthy people across ages. Germline V lookup: CDR1 LGHNA, CDR2 YSLEER. The CDR3 has 15 amino acids. Between the trimmed V and J ends, which lost 1 base and 8 bases, there was a span of 16 bases. A second PCR of about 7 to 11 cycles used a sample-barcoded 5' primer and a J-beta primer mix. TCRdb recomputed calls from the 5' RACE reads with MiXCR, one row per CDR3 protein. The repertoire holds about 830,000 distinct CDR3 sequences, with around 62% as singletons. Sequenced material: blood. The sequence came from a man under 40 in good health. The V gene is TRBV4-3, the J gene TRBJ2-3, with TRBD2 as a possible D gene (5 bases). CDR3 sequence reads: CASSQVSGYTGTQYF. For the CDR3, the DNA is TGCGCCAGCAGCCAAGTGAGCGGATACACGGGTACGCAGTATTTT.